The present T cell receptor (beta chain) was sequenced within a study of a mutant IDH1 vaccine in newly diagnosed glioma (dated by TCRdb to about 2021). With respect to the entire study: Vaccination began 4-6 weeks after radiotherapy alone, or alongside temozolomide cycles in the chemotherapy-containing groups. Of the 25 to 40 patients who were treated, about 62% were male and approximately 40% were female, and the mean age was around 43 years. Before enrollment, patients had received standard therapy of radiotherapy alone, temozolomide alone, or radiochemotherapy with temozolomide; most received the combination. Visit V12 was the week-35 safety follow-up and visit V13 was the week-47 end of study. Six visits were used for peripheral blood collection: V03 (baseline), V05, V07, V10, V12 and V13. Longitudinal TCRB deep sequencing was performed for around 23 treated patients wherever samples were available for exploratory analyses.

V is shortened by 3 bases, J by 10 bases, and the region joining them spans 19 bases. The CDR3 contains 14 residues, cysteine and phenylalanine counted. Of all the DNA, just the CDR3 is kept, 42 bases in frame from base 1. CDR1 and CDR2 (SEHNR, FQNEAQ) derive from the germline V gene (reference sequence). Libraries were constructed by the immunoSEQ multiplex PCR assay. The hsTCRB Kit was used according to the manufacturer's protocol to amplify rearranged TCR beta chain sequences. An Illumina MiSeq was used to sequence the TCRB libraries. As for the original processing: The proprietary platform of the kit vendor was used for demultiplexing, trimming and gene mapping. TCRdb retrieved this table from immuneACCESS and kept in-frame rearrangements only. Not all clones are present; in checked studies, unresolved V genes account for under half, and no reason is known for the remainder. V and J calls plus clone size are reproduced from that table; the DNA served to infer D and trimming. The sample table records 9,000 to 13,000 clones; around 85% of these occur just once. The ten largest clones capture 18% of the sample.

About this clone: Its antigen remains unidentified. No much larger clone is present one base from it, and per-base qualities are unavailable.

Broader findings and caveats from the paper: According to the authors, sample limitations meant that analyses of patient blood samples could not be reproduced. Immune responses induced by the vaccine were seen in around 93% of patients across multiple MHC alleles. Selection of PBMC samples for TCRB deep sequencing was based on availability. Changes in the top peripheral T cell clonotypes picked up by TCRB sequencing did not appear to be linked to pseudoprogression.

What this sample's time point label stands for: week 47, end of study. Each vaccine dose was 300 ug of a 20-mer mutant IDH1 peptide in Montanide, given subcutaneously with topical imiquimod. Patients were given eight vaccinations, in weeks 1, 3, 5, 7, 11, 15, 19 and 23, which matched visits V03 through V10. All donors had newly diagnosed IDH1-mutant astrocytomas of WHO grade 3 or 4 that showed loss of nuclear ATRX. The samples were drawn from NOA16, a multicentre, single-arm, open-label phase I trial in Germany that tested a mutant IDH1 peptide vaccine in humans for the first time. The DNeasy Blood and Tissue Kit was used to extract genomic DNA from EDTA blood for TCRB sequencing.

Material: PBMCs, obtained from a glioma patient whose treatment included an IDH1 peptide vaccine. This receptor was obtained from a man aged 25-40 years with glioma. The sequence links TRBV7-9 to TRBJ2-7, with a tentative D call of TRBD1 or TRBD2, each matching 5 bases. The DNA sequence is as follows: TGTGCCAGCAGCTTGACCCGGGACCCAGTCCCCCAGTACTTC. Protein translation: CASSLTRDPVPQYF. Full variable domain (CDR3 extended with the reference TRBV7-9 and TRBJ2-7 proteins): DTGVSQNPRHKITKRGQNVTFRCDPISEHNRLYWYRQTLGQGPEFLTYFQNEAQLEKSRLLSDRFSAERPKGSFSTLEIQRTEQGDSAMYLCASSLTRDPVPQYFGPGTRLTVT.